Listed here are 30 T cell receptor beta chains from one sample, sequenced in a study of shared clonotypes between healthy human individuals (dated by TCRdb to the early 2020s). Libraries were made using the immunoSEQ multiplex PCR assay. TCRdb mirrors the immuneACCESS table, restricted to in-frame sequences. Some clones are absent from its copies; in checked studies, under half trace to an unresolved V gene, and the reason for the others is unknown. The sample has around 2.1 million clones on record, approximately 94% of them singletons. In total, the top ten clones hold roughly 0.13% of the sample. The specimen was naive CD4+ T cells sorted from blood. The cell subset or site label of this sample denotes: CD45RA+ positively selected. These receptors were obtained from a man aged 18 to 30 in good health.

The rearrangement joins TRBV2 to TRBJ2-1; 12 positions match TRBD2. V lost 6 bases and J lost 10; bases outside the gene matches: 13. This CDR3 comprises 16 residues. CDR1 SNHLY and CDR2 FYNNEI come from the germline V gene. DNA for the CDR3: TGTGCCAGCAGGGTCCCTGGGACTAGCGGGTCTAGGGAGCAGTTCTTC. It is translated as CASRVPGTSGSREQFF.

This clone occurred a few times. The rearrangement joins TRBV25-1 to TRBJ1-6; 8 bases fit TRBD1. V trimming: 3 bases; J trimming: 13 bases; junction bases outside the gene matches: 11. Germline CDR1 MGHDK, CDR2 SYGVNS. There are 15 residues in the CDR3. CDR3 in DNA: TGTGCCAGCAGTGAGCCGGGGACAGGCGTAAGGCCCCTCCACTTT. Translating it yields CASSEPGTGVRPLHF.

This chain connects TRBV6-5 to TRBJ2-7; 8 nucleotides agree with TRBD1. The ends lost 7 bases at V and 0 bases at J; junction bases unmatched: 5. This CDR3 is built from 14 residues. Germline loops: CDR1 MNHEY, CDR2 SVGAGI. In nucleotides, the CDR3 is TGTGCCAGCACCTCGGACAGGGACTCCTACGAGCAGTACTTC. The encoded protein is CASTSDRDSYEQYF.

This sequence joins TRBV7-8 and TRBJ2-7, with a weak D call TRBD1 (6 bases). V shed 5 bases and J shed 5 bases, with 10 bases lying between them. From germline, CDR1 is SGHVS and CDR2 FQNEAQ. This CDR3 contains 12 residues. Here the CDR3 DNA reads TGTGCCAGCAGCATACAGGGCGACGAGCAGTACTTC. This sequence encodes CASSIQGDEQYF.

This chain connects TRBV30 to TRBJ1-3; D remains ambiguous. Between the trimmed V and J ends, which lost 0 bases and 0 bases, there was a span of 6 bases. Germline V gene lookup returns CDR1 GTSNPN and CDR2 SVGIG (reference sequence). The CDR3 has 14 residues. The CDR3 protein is CAWSVAFSGNTIYF. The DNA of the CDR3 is TGTGCCTGGAGTGTTGCCTTCTCTGGAAACACCATATATTTT. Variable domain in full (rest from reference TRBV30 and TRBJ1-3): SQTIHQWPATLVQPVGSPLSLECTVEGTSNPNLYWYRQAAGRGLQLLFYSVGIGQISSEVPQNLSASRPQDRQFILSSKKLLLSDSGFYLCAWSVAFSGNTIYFGEGSWLTVV.

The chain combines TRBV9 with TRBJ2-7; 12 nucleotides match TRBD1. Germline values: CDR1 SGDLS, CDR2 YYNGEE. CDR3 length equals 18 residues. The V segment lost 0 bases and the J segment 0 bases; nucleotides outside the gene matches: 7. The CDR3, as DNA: TGTGCCAGCAGCGTAGATGTGGGACAGGGGGCCGTCTCCTACGAGCAGTACTTC. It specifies CASSVDVGQGAVSYEQYF.

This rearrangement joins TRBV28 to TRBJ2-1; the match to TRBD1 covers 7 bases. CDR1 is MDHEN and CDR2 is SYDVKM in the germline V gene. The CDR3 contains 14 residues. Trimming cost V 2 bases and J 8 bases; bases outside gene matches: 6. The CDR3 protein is CASSLRQGSDEQFF. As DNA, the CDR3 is TGTGCCAGCAGTTTAAGACAGGGTAGCGATGAGCAGTTCTTC.

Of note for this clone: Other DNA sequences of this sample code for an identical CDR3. The CDR3 reads CASSLSGSPLHF. The CDR3 DNA reads as TGTGCCAGCAGTTTATCGGGGTCACCCCTCCACTTT. The V call is TRBV28, the J call TRBJ1-6, with unresolved D. V was trimmed by 1 base and J by 10 bases, leaving 5 bases between them. In germline, CDR1 is MDHEN, CDR2 SYDVKM. CDR3 length: 12 amino acids.

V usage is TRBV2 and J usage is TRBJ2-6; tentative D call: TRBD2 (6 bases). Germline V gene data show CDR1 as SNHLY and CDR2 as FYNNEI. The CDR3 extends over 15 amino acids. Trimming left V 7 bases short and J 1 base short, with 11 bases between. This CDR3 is CASTKRGSGANVLTF. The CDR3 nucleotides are TGTGCCAGCACTAAACGGGGGTCTGGGGCCAACGTCCTGACTTTC.

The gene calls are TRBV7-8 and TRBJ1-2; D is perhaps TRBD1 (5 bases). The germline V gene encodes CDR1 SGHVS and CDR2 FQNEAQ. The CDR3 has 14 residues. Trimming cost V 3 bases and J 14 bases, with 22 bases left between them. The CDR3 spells CASSFGTGKGSWTF. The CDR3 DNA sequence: TGTGCCAGCAGCTTCGGGACGGGCAAAGGGTCTTGGACCTTC. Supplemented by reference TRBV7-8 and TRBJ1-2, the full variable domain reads GAGVSQSPRYKVAKRGQDVALRCDPISGHVSLFWYQQALGQGPEFLTYFQNEAQLDKSGLPSDRFFAERPEGSVSTLKIQRTQQEDSAVYLCASSFGTGKGSWTFGSGTRLTVV.

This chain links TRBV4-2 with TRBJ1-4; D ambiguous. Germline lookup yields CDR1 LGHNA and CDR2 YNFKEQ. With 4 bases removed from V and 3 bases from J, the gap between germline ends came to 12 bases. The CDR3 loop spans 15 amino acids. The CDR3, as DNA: TGTGCCAGCAGCCCCGACGGAGAAGCTAATGAAAAACTGTTTTTT. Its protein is CASSPDGEANEKLFF.

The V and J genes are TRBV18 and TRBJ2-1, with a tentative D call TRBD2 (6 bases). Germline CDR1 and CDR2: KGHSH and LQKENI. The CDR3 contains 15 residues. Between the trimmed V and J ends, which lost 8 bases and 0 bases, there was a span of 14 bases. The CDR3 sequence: CASTGDLSSYNEQFF. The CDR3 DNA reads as TGTGCCAGCACCGGGGACTTGAGCTCCTACAATGAGCAGTTCTTC. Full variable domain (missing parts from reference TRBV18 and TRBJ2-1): NAGVMQNPRHLVRRRGQEARLRCSPMKGHSHVYWYRQLPEEGLKFMVYLQKENIIDESGMPKERFSAEFPKEGPSILRIQQVVRGDSAAYFCASTGDLSSYNEQFFGPGTRLTVL.

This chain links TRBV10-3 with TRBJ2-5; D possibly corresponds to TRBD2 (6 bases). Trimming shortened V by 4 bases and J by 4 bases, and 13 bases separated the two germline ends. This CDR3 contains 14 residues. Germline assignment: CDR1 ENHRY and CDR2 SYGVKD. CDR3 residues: CAISAGAGLETQYF. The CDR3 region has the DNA TGTGCCATCAGTGCCGGGGCGGGGTTAGAGACCCAGTACTTC.

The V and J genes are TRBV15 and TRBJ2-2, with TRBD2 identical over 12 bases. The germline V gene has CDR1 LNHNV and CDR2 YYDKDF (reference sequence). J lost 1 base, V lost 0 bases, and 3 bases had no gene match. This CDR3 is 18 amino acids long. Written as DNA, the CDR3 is TGTGCCACCAGCAGAGATAGGACTAGCGGGAAGAACACCGGGGAGCTGTTTTTT. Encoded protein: CATSRDRTSGKNTGELFF.

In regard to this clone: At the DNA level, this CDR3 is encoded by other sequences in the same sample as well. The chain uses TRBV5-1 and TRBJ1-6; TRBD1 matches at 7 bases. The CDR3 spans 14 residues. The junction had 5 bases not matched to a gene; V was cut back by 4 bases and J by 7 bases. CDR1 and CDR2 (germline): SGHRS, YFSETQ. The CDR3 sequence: CASSLQGLNSPLHF. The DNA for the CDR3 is TGCGCCAGCAGCCTACAGGGGTTGAATTCACCCCTCCACTTT.

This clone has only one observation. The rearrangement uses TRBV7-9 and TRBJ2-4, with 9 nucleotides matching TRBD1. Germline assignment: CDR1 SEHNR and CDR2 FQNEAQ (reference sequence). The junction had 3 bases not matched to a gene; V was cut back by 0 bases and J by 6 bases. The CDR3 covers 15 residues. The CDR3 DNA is TGTGCCAGCAGCTTAGCGGGGGGACAGGGAAACATTCAGTACTTC. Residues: CASSLAGGQGNIQYF.

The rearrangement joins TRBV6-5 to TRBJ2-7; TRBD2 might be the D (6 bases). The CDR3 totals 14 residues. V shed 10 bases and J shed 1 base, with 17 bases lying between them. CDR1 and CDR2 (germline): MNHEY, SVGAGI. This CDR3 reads CATTRAGNSYEQYF. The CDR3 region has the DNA TGTGCCACCACGCGCGCGGGAAATTCCTACGAGCAGTACTTC.

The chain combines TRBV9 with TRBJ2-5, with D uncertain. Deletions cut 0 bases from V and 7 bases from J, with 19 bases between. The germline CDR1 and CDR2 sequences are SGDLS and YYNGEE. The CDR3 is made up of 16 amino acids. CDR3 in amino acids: CASSVEWTATSGTQYF. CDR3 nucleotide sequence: TGTGCCAGCAGCGTAGAATGGACCGCCACTTCGGGGACCCAGTACTTC.

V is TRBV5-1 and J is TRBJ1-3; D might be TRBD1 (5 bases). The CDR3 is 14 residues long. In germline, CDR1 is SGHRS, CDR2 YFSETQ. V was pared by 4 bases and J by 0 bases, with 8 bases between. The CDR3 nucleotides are TGCGCCAGCAGCCGGGACGGCTCTGGAAACACCATATATTTT. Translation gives CASSRDGSGNTIYF.

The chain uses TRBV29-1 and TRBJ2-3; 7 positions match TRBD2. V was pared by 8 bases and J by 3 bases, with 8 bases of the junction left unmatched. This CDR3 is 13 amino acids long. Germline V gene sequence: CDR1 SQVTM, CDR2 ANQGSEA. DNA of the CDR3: TGCAGCTGCCGCGGGGGTGGTACAGATACGCAGTATTTT. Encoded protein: CSCRGGGTDTQYF.

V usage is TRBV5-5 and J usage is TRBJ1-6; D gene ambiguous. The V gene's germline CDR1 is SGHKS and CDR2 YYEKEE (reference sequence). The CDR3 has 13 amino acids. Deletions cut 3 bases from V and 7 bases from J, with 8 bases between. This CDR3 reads CASSWTGNSPLHF. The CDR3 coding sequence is TGTGCCAGCAGCTGGACGGGAAATTCACCCCTCCACTTT. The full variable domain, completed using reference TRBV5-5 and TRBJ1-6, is DAGVTQSPTHLIKTRGQQVTLRCSPISGHKSVSWYQQVLGQGPQFIFQYYEKEERGRGNFPDRFSARQFPNYSSELNVNALLLGDSALYLCASSWTGNSPLHFGNGTRLTVT.

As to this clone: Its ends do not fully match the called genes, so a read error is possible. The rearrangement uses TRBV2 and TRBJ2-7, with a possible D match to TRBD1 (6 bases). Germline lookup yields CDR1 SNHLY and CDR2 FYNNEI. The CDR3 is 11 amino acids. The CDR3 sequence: CASSERGGQTF. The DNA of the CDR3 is TGTGCCAGCAGTGAAAGAGGGGGACAAACCTTC.

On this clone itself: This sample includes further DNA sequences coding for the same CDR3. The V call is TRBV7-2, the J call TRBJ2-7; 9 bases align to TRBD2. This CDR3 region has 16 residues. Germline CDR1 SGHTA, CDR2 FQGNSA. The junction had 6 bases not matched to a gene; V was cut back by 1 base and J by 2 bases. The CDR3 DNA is TGTGCCAGCAGCTTAGACGGCGGGAGGGCCCCCTACGAGCAGTACTTC. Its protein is CASSLDGGRAPYEQYF.

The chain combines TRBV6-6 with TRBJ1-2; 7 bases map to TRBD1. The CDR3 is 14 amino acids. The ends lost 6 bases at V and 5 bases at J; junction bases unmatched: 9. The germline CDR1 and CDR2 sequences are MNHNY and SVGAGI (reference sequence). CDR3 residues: CASRGDSTGYGYTF. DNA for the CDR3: TGTGCCAGCAGGGGGGACAGCACGGGGTATGGCTACACCTTC.

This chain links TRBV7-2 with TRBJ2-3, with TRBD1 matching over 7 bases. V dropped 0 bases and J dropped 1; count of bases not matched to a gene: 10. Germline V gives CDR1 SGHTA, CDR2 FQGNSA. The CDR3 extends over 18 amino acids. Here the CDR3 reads CASSLAGQGGAGTDTQYF. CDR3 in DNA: TGTGCCAGCAGCTTAGCAGGCCAAGGGGGCGCGGGCACAGATACGCAGTATTTT.

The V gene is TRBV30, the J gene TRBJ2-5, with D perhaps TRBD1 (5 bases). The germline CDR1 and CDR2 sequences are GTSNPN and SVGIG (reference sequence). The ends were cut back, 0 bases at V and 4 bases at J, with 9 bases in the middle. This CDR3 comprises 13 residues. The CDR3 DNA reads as TGTGCCTGGAGTGTGCGGACAAGAGAGACCCAGTACTTC. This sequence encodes CAWSVRTRETQYF.

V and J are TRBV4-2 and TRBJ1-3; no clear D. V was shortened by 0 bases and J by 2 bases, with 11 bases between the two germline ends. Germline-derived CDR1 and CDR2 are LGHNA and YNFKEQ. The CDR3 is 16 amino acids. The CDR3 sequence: CASSQDPAAAGNTIYF. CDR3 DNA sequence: TGTGCCAGCAGCCAAGATCCGGCAGCGGCTGGAAACACCATATATTTT.

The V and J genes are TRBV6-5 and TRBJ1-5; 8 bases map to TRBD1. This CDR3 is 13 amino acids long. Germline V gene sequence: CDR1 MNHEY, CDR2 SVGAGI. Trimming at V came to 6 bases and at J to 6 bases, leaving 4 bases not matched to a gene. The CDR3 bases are TGTGCCAGCAGCACGACAGGGGTTCAGCCCCAGCATTTT. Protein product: CASSTTGVQPQHF.

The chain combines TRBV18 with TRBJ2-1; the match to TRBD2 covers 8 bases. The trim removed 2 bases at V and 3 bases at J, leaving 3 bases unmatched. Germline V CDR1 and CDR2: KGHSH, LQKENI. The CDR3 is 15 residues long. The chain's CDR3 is CASSPGGGRYNEQFF. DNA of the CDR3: TGTGCCAGCTCACCAGGCGGGGGGCGCTACAATGAGCAGTTCTTC.

The CDR3 region is CAISEVGGSTGELFF. Here the CDR3 DNA reads TGTGCCATCAGTGAGGTGGGGGGATCCACCGGGGAGCTGTTTTTT. The gene calls are TRBV10-3 and TRBJ2-2; D might be TRBD2 (6 bases). Germline V gives CDR1 ENHRY, CDR2 SYGVKD. The CDR3 length is 15 residues. With 2 bases removed from V and 4 bases from J, the gap between germline ends came to 11 bases.